This record concerns one T cell receptor (beta chain) sequence. Libraries were prepared by immunoSEQ multiplex PCR; TCRdb keeps only in-frame clonotypes and omits some of them. The data show around 140,000 clones, with 75% to 90% seen just once and around 1.7% held by the top ten. Germline V gene sequence: CDR1 MNHEY, CDR2 SMNVEV (reference sequence). Trimming removed 3 bases from V and 2 bases from J, with 14 bases in between. The CDR3 consists of 16 residues. This specimen belongs to a study of blood T cell repertoires in COVID-19. Turning to the study itself: The samples span acute and convalescent COVID-19 from the United States, Italy and Spain.

The rearrangement joins TRBV27 to TRBJ1-5; maybe TRBD1 (6 bases). The source is a woman in her fifties or sixties with acute or convalescent COVID-19. The sequencing input was peripheral blood. Here the CDR3 reads CASSFDRDIGNQPQHF. CDR3 nucleotides: TGTGCCAGCAGTTTCGATCGGGACATCGGCAATCAGCCCCAGCATTTT.